These 25 T cell receptor beta chains came from one sample sequenced in a study of cytomegalovirus exposure and HLA in healthy donors. The assay was immunoSEQ multiplex PCR, and TCRdb's table has in-frame clones only and misses some. Of about 69,000 clones listed, over 90% are singletons. Sequencing was performed on PBMCs. The receptors were sampled from a woman aged 18-29 years in good health and CMV-seronegative.

The chain links TRBV19 to TRBJ1-5, with D possibly matching TRBD1 (6 bases). V lost 7 bases and J lost 4, with 11 bases in between. Per germline, CDR1 LNHDA and CDR2 SQIVND (reference sequence). The CDR3 is made up of 13 amino acids. This CDR3 is CASISGVNQPQHF. The CDR3 DNA follows: TGTGCCAGTATATCAGGGGTGAATCAGCCCCAGCATTTT. Complete variable domain (other parts from reference TRBV19 and TRBJ1-5): DGGITQSPKYLFRKEGQNVTLSCEQNLNHDAMYWYRQDPGQGLRLIYYSQIVNDFQKGDIAEGYSVSREKKESFPLTVTSAQKNPTAFYLCASISGVNQPQHFGDGTRLSIL.

V and J are TRBV28 and TRBJ2-2; 11 bases are shared with TRBD2. Looked up from germline, CDR1 is MDHEN and CDR2 is SYDVKM. With V trimmed by 6 bases and J by 5 bases, 5 bases remained unmatched. This CDR3 has 15 residues. The CDR3 sequence: CASSPRTSGTGELFF. CDR3 in DNA: TGTGCCAGCAGCCCCCGGACTAGCGGGACCGGGGAGCTGTTTTTT.

The chain has TRBV19 and TRBJ1-1; D may be TRBD1 (5 bases). CDR1 LNHDA and CDR2 SQIVND come from the germline V gene (reference sequence). The V gene lost 1 base and the J gene lost 6 bases, with 12 bases spanning the gap. The CDR3 loop spans 14 amino acids. DNA of the CDR3: TGTGCCAGTAGTATAGTCGGCAGGGCAGCTGAAGCTTTCTTT. It translates to CASSIVGRAAEAFF.

The chain carries TRBV13 and TRBJ2-1; a weak D match, TRBD1 (5 bases). CDR1 PRHDT and CDR2 FYEKMQ come from the germline V gene (reference sequence). The ends were cut back, 2 bases at V and 5 bases at J, with 13 bases in the middle. The CDR3 sequence is 15 residues long. The CDR3, as DNA: TGTGCCAGCAGCTTACCCACAAGGGGCCACAATGAGCAGTTCTTC. Residues: CASSLPTRGHNEQFF.

J is TRBJ2-3 and V is TRBV7-9; D not resolved. Per the germline V gene, CDR1 is SEHNR and CDR2 is FQNEAQ (reference sequence). Trimming left V 2 bases short and J 2 bases short, with 5 bases between. The CDR3 has 13 amino acids. The CDR3 sequence: CASSLSYTDTQYF. DNA for the CDR3: TGTGCCAGCAGCTTATCCTACACAGATACGCAGTATTTT. The whole variable domain, filled in from reference TRBV7-9 and TRBJ2-3, reads DTGVSQNPRHKITKRGQNVTFRCDPISEHNRLYWYRQTLGQGPEFLTYFQNEAQLEKSRLLSDRFSAERPKGSFSTLEIQRTEQGDSAMYLCASSLSYTDTQYFGPGTRLTVL.

V gene TRBV19 combines with J gene TRBJ1-5; a weak D match, TRBD1 (6 bases). Between the trimmed V and J ends, which lost 6 bases and 1 base, there was a span of 13 bases. The CDR3 consists of 15 residues. CDR1 LNHDA and CDR2 SQIVND come from the germline V gene (reference sequence). The CDR3 protein is CASRDSIFSNQPQHF. DNA of the CDR3: TGTGCCAGTAGGGACAGCATTTTCAGCAATCAGCCCCAGCATTTT. Filled out from reference TRBV19 and TRBJ1-5, the complete variable domain reads DGGITQSPKYLFRKEGQNVTLSCEQNLNHDAMYWYRQDPGQGLRLIYYSQIVNDFQKGDIAEGYSVSREKKESFPLTVTSAQKNPTAFYLCASRDSIFSNQPQHFGDGTRLSIL.

The CDR3 region is CASGLGGTDMQYF. CDR3 in DNA: TGTGCTAGTGGTTTGGGCGGGACAGACATGCAGTACTTC. V is TRBV12-5 and J is TRBJ2-5; weak D call: TRBD1 (7 bases). V was trimmed by 1 base and J by 11 bases, leaving 14 bases between them. The CDR3 is 13 residues long. Germline V gives CDR1 LGHNT, CDR2 FRNRAP.

The V gene is TRBV18, the J gene TRBJ2-5, with a possible D match to TRBD1 (5 bases). CDR1 is KGHSH and CDR2 is LQKENI in the germline V gene. V gave up 0 bases and J gave up 1 base, with 6 bases separating them. The CDR3 extends over 14 amino acids. Here the CDR3 reads CASSPPTAQETQYF. In DNA form, the CDR3 reads TGTGCCAGCTCACCACCGACAGCCCAAGAGACCCAGTACTTC.

The genes are TRBV9 and TRBJ1-1; 7 nucleotides agree with TRBD1. Germline V gives CDR1 SGDLS, CDR2 YYNGEE. Trimming at V came to 0 bases and at J to 2 bases, leaving 10 bases not matched to a gene. The CDR3 has 17 amino acids. The DNA for the CDR3 is TGTGCCAGCAGCGTAGGATTAGGGGGCGCGAGTAACACTGAAGCTTTCTTT. Amino acid sequence: CASSVGLGGASNTEAFF.

This clone is a singleton in its sample. The V gene is TRBV4-1, the J gene TRBJ1-2; D is unresolved. Germline V lookup: CDR1 MGHRA, CDR2 YSYEKL. Trimming shortened V by 0 bases and J by 4 bases, and 9 bases separated the two germline ends. The CDR3 sequence is 14 residues long. For the CDR3, the DNA is TGCGCCAGCAGCCAAGAGAGTTTTTCCTATGGCTACACCTTC. Its protein is CASSQESFSYGYTF.

The chain recombines TRBV6-5 with TRBJ1-1; the D gene is possibly TRBD1 (5 bases). V was cut by 5 bases and J by 4 bases, with 14 bases left in between. This CDR3 is 14 amino acids long. Germline V gene data show CDR1 as MNHEY and CDR2 as SVGAGI. The CDR3 region is CASSVGQGPTEAFF. CDR3 coding DNA: TGTGCCAGCAGTGTCGGACAAGGTCCCACTGAAGCTTTCTTT.

This sequence joins TRBV13 and TRBJ2-7; 11 bases fit TRBD2. The V segment lost 0 bases and the J segment 7 bases; nucleotides outside the gene matches: 5. Germline lookup yields CDR1 PRHDT and CDR2 FYEKMQ (reference sequence). This CDR3 contains 15 residues. The DNA of the CDR3 is TGTGCCAGCAGCTTAGGACTAGCGGGAGCCGAGGAGCAGTACTTC. It codes for CASSLGLAGAEEQYF.

CDR3 region: CASSAGVKEQFF. The CDR3 bases are TGTGCCAGCAGCGCCGGGGTTAAGGAGCAGTTCTTC. The chain joins TRBV5-6 to TRBJ2-1, with D maybe TRBD2 (5 bases). Germline lookup yields CDR1 SGHDT and CDR2 YYEEEE. V lost 4 bases, J lost 10 bases, and 12 bases lay in between. The CDR3 spans 12 residues. Variable domain in full (rest from reference TRBV5-6 and TRBJ2-1): DAGVTQSPTHLIKTRGQQVTLRCSPKSGHDTVSWYQQALGQGPQFIFQYYEEEERQRGNFPDRFSGHQFPNYSSELNVNALLLGDSALYLCASSAGVKEQFFGPGTRLTVL.

DNA for the CDR3: TGTGCCAGCAGCGGGATGGGTGGCAATGAGCAGTTCTTC. Residues: CASSGMGGNEQFF. J is TRBJ2-1 and V is TRBV27; D possibly corresponds to TRBD2 (5 bases). Between the trimmed V and J ends, which lost 6 bases and 6 bases, there was a span of 12 bases. This CDR3 has 13 amino acids. Germline V gene data show CDR1 as MNHEY and CDR2 as SMNVEV (reference sequence).

The gene calls are TRBV18 and TRBJ1-5; tentative D call: TRBD1 (6 bases). Germline V CDR1 and CDR2: KGHSH, LQKENI. The CDR3 length is 14 residues. V was cut by 3 bases and J by 6 bases, with 12 bases left in between. CDR3 sequence reads: CASSPTGLGQPQHF. In DNA, the CDR3 is TGTGCCAGCTCACCTACAGGGCTCGGTCAGCCCCAGCATTTT.

The chain links TRBV11-2 to TRBJ2-2; D is unclear. CDR1 and CDR2 from the germline V gene are SGHAT and FQNNGV. This CDR3 has 14 amino acids. V was pared by 0 bases and J by 5 bases, with 7 bases between. The CDR3 nucleotides are TGTGCCAGCAGCTTAGATCTACCGACCGGGGAGCTGTTTTTT. It translates to CASSLDLPTGELFF.

V is TRBV19 and J is TRBJ2-7; TRBD2 agrees at 9 bases. Trimming cost V 7 bases and J 5 bases; bases outside gene matches: 9. CDR3 length: 14 amino acids. CDR1 and CDR2 from the germline V gene are LNHDA and SQIVND (reference sequence). This CDR3 is CASNSGGLVNEQYF. The CDR3 region has the DNA TGTGCCAGTAATAGCGGGGGCCTTGTGAACGAGCAGTACTTC.

The genes are TRBV28 and TRBJ1-5; TRBD1 matches at 11 bases. Germline assignment: CDR1 MDHEN and CDR2 SYDVKM. The CDR3 is made up of 15 amino acids. J gave up 3 bases and V 6 bases, and 4 bases lay outside the gene matches. The CDR3 DNA follows: TGTGCCAGCAGAGGGACAGGGGGTAACAATCAGCCCCAGCATTTT. Amino acid sequence: CASRGTGGNNQPQHF.

In this sample, this clone turned up once. The chain has TRBV15 and TRBJ1-1, with TRBD1 matching 7 bases. The CDR3 spans 13 residues. Germline values: CDR1 LNHNV, CDR2 YYDKDF (reference sequence). V was clipped by 2 bases and J by 3 bases; unmatched bases: 0. The chain's CDR3 is CATSRQGDTEAFF. DNA of the CDR3: TGTGCCACCAGCAGACAGGGGGACACTGAAGCTTTCTTT.

V gene TRBV25-1 combines with J gene TRBJ2-5; TRBD1 is a possible D gene (5 bases). Trimming removed 6 bases at V and 5 bases at J, with 13 bases between. Germline loops: CDR1 MGHDK, CDR2 SYGVNS. The CDR3 is 13 amino acids. CDR3 in amino acids: CASRYSGLETQYF. The CDR3 nucleotides are TGTGCCAGCAGATATTCAGGGTTGGAGACCCAGTACTTC.

The genes are TRBV18 and TRBJ1-1, with D hard to call. The CDR3 has 16 residues. The V gene's germline CDR1 is KGHSH and CDR2 LQKENI. The V end lost 3 bases, the J end lost 3 bases, and 17 bases lay between the germline ends. CDR3 in DNA: TGTGCCAGCTCACCGGCGGCTCTATCGGCGGACACTGAAGCTTTCTTT. As protein: CASSPAALSADTEAFF.

The chain joins TRBV28 to TRBJ2-7; TRBD2 aligns across 12 bases. Germline V CDR1 and CDR2: MDHEN, SYDVKM. The V segment lost 5 bases and the J segment 4 bases; nucleotides outside the gene matches: 6. The CDR3 extends over 15 amino acids. CDR3 in DNA: TGTGCCAGCAGTGTTACTAGCGGGAGGCCTTACGAGCAGTACTTC. It codes for CASSVTSGRPYEQYF. Combining the CDR3 with reference TRBV28 and TRBJ2-7 gives the whole variable domain DVKVTQSSRYLVKRTGEKVFLECVQDMDHENMFWYRQDPGLGLRLIYFSYDVKMKEKGDIPEGYSVSREKKERFSLILESASTNQTSMYLCASSVTSGRPYEQYFGPGTRLTVT.

CDR3 sequence reads: CATSSGGGVEKLFF. The CDR3 nucleotides read TGTGCCACCAGCAGTGGGGGGGGCGTTGAAAAACTGTTTTTT. The chain uses TRBV15 and TRBJ1-4, with a weak D call TRBD1 (6 bases). The CDR3 runs 14 residues. Germline loops: CDR1 LNHNV, CDR2 YYDKDF (reference sequence). V was clipped by 3 bases and J by 7 bases, with 12 bases between them.

The gene calls are TRBV29-1 and TRBJ2-7, with TRBD2 as a possible D gene (6 bases). The CDR3 totals 13 residues. The V gene lost 7 bases and the J gene lost 5 bases, with 18 bases spanning the gap. Germline CDR1 SQVTM, CDR2 ANQGSEA. CDR3 amino acids: CSAEGLDGNEQYF. The CDR3 coding sequence is TGCAGCGCCGAGGGACTCGATGGGAACGAGCAGTACTTC.

This chain uses TRBV5-1 with TRBJ2-5; D may be TRBD2 (6 bases). Per the germline V gene, CDR1 is SGHRS and CDR2 is YFSETQ. This CDR3 spans 15 amino acids. The germline V and J ends were trimmed by 0 bases and 1 base, with 10 bases remaining between them. In nucleotides, the CDR3 is TGCGCCAGCAGCTTGGGCGGGGCATTCCAAGAGACCCAGTACTTC. This translates into CASSLGGAFQETQYF.